A single sample gave rise to the 3 T cell receptor beta chains below, sequenced in a study of response to subunit inactivated influenza vaccine. Each CDR3 protein gets one entry after TCRdb re-called the RT-PCR reads with MiXCR. The sample yields about 310,000 distinct CDR3 sequences, 22% seen once. The sample here was PBMCs from blood, taken around 22 months after vaccination. The origin of the receptors is a man between 50 and 69 years old who received an inactivated influenza vaccine.

This clonotype has more than one count but fewer than ten. V is TRBV4-3 and J is TRBJ1-1; no firm D call. This CDR3 region has 12 residues. Per the germline V gene, CDR1 is LGHNA and CDR2 is YSLEER. V lost 1 base to trimming and J lost 5 bases, with 5 bases between them. The CDR3 sequence: CASSQAWTEAFF. CDR3 DNA sequence: TGCGCCAGCAGCCAAGCCTGGACTGAAGCTTTCTTT.

This clonotype was seen repeatedly, ten times or more. This chain joins TRBV27 and TRBJ1-1; D gene uncertain. Germline loops: CDR1 MNHEY, CDR2 SMNVEV (reference sequence). V was clipped by 3 bases and J by 4 bases, with 9 bases between them. This CDR3 spans 13 amino acids. The CDR3 reads CASSFGAPTEAFF. CDR3 in DNA: TGTGCCAGCAGTTTTGGAGCTCCCACTGAAGCTTTCTTT.

The chain uses TRBV4-1 and TRBJ2-3, with a possible D match to TRBD1 (8 bases). Between the trimmed V and J ends, which lost 3 bases and 2 bases, there was a span of 30 bases. Per the germline V gene, CDR1 is MGHRA and CDR2 is YSYEKL. The CDR3 totals 21 residues. CDR3 DNA sequence: TGCGCCAGCAGCCACGAGAGACAGGACAGGGCTAGCGGAGAACACACAGATACGCAGTATTTT. It specifies CASSHERQDRASGEHTDTQYF.